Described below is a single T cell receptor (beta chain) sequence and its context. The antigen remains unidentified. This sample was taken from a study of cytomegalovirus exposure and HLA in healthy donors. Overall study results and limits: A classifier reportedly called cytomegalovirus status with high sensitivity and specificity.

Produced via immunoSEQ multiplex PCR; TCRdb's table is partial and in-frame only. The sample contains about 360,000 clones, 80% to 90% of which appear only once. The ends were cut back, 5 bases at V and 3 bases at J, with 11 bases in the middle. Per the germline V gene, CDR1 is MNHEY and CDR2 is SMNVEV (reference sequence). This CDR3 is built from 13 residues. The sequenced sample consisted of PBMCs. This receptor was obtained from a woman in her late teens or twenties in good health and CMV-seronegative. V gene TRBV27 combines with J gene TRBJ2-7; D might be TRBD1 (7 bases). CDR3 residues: CASSPGGLYEQYF. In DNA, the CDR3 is TGTGCCAGCAGTCCAGGGGGGCTCTACGAGCAGTACTTC.